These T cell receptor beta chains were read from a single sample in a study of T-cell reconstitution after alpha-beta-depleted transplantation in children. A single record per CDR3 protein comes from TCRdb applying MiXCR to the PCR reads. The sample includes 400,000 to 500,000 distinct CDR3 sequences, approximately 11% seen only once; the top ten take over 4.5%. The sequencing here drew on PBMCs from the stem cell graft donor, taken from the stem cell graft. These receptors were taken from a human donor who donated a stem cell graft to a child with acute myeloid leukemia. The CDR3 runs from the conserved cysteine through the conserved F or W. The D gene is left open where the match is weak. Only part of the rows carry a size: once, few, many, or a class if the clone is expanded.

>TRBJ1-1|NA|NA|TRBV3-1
TGTGCCAGCAGCCAAGAAGTTTTGGGGGAGTGGAACACTGAAGCTTTCTTT
CASSQEVLGEWNTEAFF
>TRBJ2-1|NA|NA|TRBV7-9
TGTACCAGCAGCCTAGGGACGCTTAGCTCCTACAATGAGCAGTTCTTC
CTSSLGTLSSYNEQFF
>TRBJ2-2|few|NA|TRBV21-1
TGTGCCAGCAGCAAAGGGAGGTGTGATGGGCGGGAGAACGGGGAGCTGTTTTTT
CASSKGRCDGRENGELFF
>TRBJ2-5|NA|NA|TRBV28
TGTGCCAGCACCCCCCTTGAAGGTTCAGAGACCCAGTACTTC
CASTPLEGSETQYF
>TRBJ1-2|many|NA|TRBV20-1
TGCAGTGCTTACGCCAACGAGGGGCACTATGGCTACACCTTC
CSAYANEGHYGYTF
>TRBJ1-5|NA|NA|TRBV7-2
TGTGCCAGCAGCTTAGAGGACAGTTATAATCAGCCCCAGCATTTT
CASSLEDSYNQPQHF
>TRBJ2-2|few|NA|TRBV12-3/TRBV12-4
TGTGCCAGCACCACTGGGCCGAACACCGGGGAGCTGTTTTTT
CASTTGPNTGELFF
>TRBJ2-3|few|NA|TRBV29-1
TGCAGCGTAATCAGGGATACGCAGTATTTT
CSVIRDTQYF
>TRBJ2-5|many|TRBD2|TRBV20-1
TGCAGTGCTAGAGCTAGCGGGAGCACCCTGTCTCGCGGAGAGACCCAGTACTTC
CSARASGSTLSRGETQYF
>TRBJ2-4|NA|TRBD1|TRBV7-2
TGTGCCAGCAGCCTCGACAGGGGGAGGAACATTCAGTACTTC
CASSLDRGRNIQYF
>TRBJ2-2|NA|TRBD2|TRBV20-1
TGCAGTGCTAGAGATGTGAGGGCGGGAGTTACCGGGGAGCTGTTTTTT
CSARDVRAGVTGELFF
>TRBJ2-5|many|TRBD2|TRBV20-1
TGCAGTGCTAGAGATGCAACTAGCGGGAGTCCCGGAGAGACCCAGTACTTC
CSARDATSGSPGETQYF
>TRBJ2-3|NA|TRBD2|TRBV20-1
TGCAGTGCTAGAGAACTAGCGGAGAGCACAGATACGCAGTATTTT
CSARELAESTDTQYF
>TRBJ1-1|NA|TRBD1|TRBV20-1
TGCAGTGCAATAGGACAGGGCTGGGCTGAAGCTTTCTTT
CSAIGQGWAEAFF
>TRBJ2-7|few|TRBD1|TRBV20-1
TGCAGTGCCTCACGCCGGGACAGGGCCCCCTACGAGCAGTACTTC
CSASRRDRAPYEQYF
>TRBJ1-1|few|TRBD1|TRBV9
TGTGCCAGCAGCGTAGGTAGGGGGCGAGAGAACACTGAAGCTTTCTTT
CASSVGRGRENTEAFF
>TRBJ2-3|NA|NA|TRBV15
TGTGCCACCAGCAGAGAGAACGCACTTAGCACAGATACGCAGTATTTT
CATSRENALSTDTQYF
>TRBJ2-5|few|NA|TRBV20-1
TGCAGTGCCCTCGGGCCCTCCCAGCGAGAGACCCAGTACTTC
CSALGPSQRETQYF
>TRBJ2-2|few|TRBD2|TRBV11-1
TGTGCCAGCAGCTTACTAAATTTACTAGCGGGAGGAGGCACCGGGGAGCTGTTTTTT
CASSLLNLLAGGGTGELFF
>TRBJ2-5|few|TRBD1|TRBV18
TGTGCCAGCTCACCACGGACAGGCAACCAAGAGACCCAGTACTTC
CASSPRTGNQETQYF
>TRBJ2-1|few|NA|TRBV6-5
TGTGCCAGCAGTTACGGGACACGGACTTTCTTC
CASSYGTRTFF
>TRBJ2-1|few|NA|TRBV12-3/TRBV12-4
TGTGCCAGCAGCTTTCTGTGGGATCGTAGAAATGAGCAGTTCTTC
CASSFLWDRRNEQFF
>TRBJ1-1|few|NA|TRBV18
TGTGCCAGCTCACCAGCCAGGGAGTACACTGAAGCTTTCTTT
CASSPAREYTEAFF
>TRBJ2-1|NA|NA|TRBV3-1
TGTGCCAGCAGCCAAGATAGAACGTCCGGGGGAACCTACAATCAGCAGTTCTTC
CASSQDRTSGGTYNQQFF
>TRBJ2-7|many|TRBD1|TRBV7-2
TGTGCCAGCAGCCCCGGGACAGGGCCCTACGAGCAGTACTTC
CASSPGTGPYEQYF
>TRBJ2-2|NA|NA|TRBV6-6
TGTGCCAGCAGGCCTTTCTCCGCGGAGCTGTTTTTT
CASRPFSAELFF
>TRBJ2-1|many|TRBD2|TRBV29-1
TGCAGCGTTGATGGGGAAGCGGGGGGGCCAGATGAGCAGTTCTTC
CSVDGEAGGPDEQFF
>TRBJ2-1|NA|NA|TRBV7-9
TGTGCCAGCAGCTCTCGGAGGGCCCTCTCCTACAATGAGCAGTTCTTC
CASSSRRALSYNEQFF
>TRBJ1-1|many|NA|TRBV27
TGTGCCAGCAGTGGGCTTTTACAGAACACTGAAGCTTTCTTT
CASSGLLQNTEAFF
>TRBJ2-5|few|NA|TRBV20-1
TGCAGTGCTTATAGCCCGCCCCAAGAGACCCAGTACTTC
CSAYSPPQETQYF
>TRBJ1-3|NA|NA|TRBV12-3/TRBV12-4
TGTGCCAGCAGTCTCGCAGATCCGACCTGGGGGGGAAACACCATATATTTT
CASSLADPTWGGNTIYF
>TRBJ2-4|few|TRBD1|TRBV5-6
TGTGCCAGCAGCTTGGGGACCGGGACAGGGATGGACATTCAGTACTTC
CASSLGTGTGMDIQYF
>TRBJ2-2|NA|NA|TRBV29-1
TGCAGCGCGGACGGAATCACGAACACCGGGGAGCTGTTTTTT
CSADGITNTGELFF
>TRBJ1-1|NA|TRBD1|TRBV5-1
TGCGCCAGCAGCATGGGACAGCAGAACACTGAAGCTTTCTTT
CASSMGQQNTEAFF
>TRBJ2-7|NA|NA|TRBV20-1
TGCAGTGCTAGAGGGGGTAGCGGAAACTACGAGCAGTACTTC
CSARGGSGNYEQYF
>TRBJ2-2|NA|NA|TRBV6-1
TGTGCCAGCAGGCCGTCCGGGGCTCAGAACACCGGGGAGCTGTTTTTT
CASRPSGAQNTGELFF
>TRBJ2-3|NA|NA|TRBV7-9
TGTGCCAGCAGCCGACCCGACACCACAGATACGCAGTATTTT
CASSRPDTTDTQYF